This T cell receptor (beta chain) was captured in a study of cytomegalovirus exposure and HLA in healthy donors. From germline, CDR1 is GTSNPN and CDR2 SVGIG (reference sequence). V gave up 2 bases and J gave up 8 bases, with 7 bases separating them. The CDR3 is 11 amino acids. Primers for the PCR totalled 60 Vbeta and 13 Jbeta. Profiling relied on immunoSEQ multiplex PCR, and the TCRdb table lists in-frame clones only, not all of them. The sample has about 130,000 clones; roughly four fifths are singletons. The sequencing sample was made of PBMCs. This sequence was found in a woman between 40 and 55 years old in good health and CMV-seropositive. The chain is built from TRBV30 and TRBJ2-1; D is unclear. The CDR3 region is CAWSHRDEQFF. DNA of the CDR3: TGTGCCTGGAGTCATCGGGATGAGCAGTTCTTC.